Listed below are T cell receptor beta chains from one sample, sequenced in a study of T cell responses to AZD1222 COVID-19 vaccine. The method was immunoSEQ multiplex PCR; TCRdb's version includes in-frame clones alone and lacks a portion of them. Altogether about 55,000 clones are present, around nine tenths being singletons, with the ten largest covering under 5%. The sample consisted of peripheral blood, taken on day 0 of AZD1222 vaccination. The source is an adult in good health. Each CDR3 is given with its conserved first and last residue. The D gene is left open where the match is weak. Only some rows state a clone size, as once, few, many or a class for expanded clones.

>TRBD1|-|TRBJ1-5|TRBV28
TGTGCCAGCAGTTCCCCTATCCGACAGGGTTGGAATCAGCCCCAGCATTTT
CASSSPIRQGWNQPQHF
>-|-|TRBJ1-2|TRBV5-6
TGTGCCAGCAGCCCCGGTGGAGGGGGCTATGGCTACACCTTC
CASSPGGGGYGYTF
>TRBD2|-|TRBJ2-7|TRBV19
TGTGCCAGTAGTCGGACTAGCGATTCCTACGAGCAGTACTTC
CASSRTSDSYEQYF
>-|-|TRBJ2-7|TRBV4-1
TGCGCCAGCAGCCAAGTCGACGGGGATCCCTACGAGCAGTACTTC
CASSQVDGDPYEQYF
>TRBD1|-|TRBJ2-5|TRBV4-2
TGTGCCAGCAGCCAGGGCGGGACAGGGACCTCGGCTTATGAAGAGACCCAGTACTTC
CASSQGGTGTSAYEETQYF
>-|-|TRBJ2-3|TRBV6-2/TRBV6-3
TGTGCCAGCAGTTACGGGGGGGCCACAGATACGCAGTATTTT
CASSYGGATDTQYF
>-|-|TRBJ2-5|TRBV12-3/TRBV12-4
TGTGCCAGCAGGTCTAGCTTCGGTGAGACCCAGTACTTC
CASRSSFGETQYF
>-|-|TRBJ1-1|TRBV3-1/TRBV3-2
TGTGCCAGCAGCCAAGAACGAGGTGGGGCTTTCTTT
CASSQERGGAFF
>-|-|TRBJ1-2|TRBV4-2
TGTGCCAGCAGCCAGGGGGGGGGTCTAGGAAATGGCTACACCTTC
CASSQGGGLGNGYTF
>-|-|TRBJ2-3|TRBV6-1
TGTGCCAGCAGTGAAGGGCCGGGGAGAGATACGCAGTATTTT
CASSEGPGRDTQYF
>-|-|TRBJ2-7|TRBV5-1
TGCGCCAGCAGACGGGAATCCTCCTACGAGCAGTACTTC
CASRRESSYEQYF
>TRBD1|once|TRBJ2-7|TRBV7-2
TGTGCCAGCAGCGCCCGGGACAGCTACGAGCAGTACTTC
CASSARDSYEQYF
>TRBD1|-|TRBJ1-6|TRBV5-4
TGTGCCAGCAGCGTTGAAGGACAGGGGGCAAAAGTCCTCCACTTT
CASSVEGQGAKVLHF
>-|-|TRBJ1-2|TRBV28
TGTGCCAGCAGTTTCCCCCCGACTGAGCTAGCTAACTATGGCTACACCTTC
CASSFPPTELANYGYTF
>-|-|TRBJ2-3|TRBV19
TGTGCCAGTAGTATGGCGGGCGACCGTGGGGGCACAGATACGCAGTATTTT
CASSMAGDRGGTDTQYF
>TRBD1|-|TRBJ2-2|TRBV19
TGTGCCAGTCGAACCGGGACAGGGCGAGGGGAGCTGTTTTTT
CASRTGTGRGELFF
>-|few|TRBJ1-1|TRBV10-3
TGTGCCATCAGTTCAGGGAACACTGAAGCTTTCTTT
CAISSGNTEAFF
>-|-|TRBJ2-1|TRBV4-1
TGCGCCAGCAGCCAAACGCCCATAGTGGGCGGTACCTACAATGAGCAGTTCTTC
CASSQTPIVGGTYNEQFF
>TRBD1|-|TRBJ1-6|TRBV2
TGTGCCAGCAGTCATCCGGGACAGGGAGGTGATTCCTATAATTCACCCCTCCACTTT
CASSHPGQGGDSYNSPLHF
>-|once|TRBJ1-2|TRBV19
TGTGCCAGTAGTATAGATCTGGGCAGGGGCCGACGTTGGAGCTATGGCTACACCTTC
CASSIDLGRGRRWSYGYTF
>-|once|TRBJ1-1|TRBV5-1
TGCGCCAGCAGCTTGACCCCGGTGGACTTAAACACTGAAGCTTTCTTT
CASSLTPVDLNTEAFF
>-|once|TRBJ2-7|TRBV28
TGTGCCAGCAACACCCCGTACGAGCAGTACTTC
CASNTPYEQYF
>TRBD1|-|TRBJ1-2|TRBV5-1
TGCGCCAGCAGCTTGGCCGACAGGGACTATGGCTACACCTTC
CASSLADRDYGYTF
>TRBD2|-|TRBJ2-3|TRBV3-1/TRBV3-2
TGTGCCAGCAGCCAAGATCCGGGGGGTAAGGATACGCAGTATTTT
CASSQDPGGKDTQYF
>-|-|TRBJ1-4|TRBV19
TGTGCCAGTAGTACCGCGGGAGGACCAGATGAAAAACTGTTTTTT
CASSTAGGPDEKLFF
>-|-|TRBJ1-3|TRBV27
TGTGCCAGCAGCCCCGGAGGGGGGAACACCATATATTTT
CASSPGGGNTIYF
>TRBD1|-|TRBJ1-1|TRBV6-5
TGTGCCAGCACCCTGACAGGGAGTGGCACTGAAGCTTTCTTT
CASTLTGSGTEAFF
>-|-|TRBJ2-1|TRBV14
TGTGCCAGCAGCCAAGTCCAACGGCACAATGAGCAGTTCTTC
CASSQVQRHNEQFF
>-|-|TRBJ1-1|TRBV30
TGTGCCTGGACTAGGCGGGGGAGTGGGGCCGGTGAAGCTTTCTTT
CAWTRRGSGAGEAFF
>TRBD1|-|TRBJ2-7|TRBV5-1
TGCGCCAGCAGCTCCGGGACAGGGGACTACGAGCAGTACTTC
CASSSGTGDYEQYF
>-|-|TRBJ1-1|TRBV19
TGTGCCAGTAGTATATCGCGCCGGAACACTGAAGCTTTCTTT
CASSISRRNTEAFF
>-|-|TRBJ2-7|TRBV9
TGTGCCAGCAGCTCTACAGGGCCGGAGCAGTACTTC
CASSSTGPEQYF
>-|once|TRBJ2-7|TRBV5-6
TGTGCCAGCAGCTTGCAATCCTCCTACGAGCAGTACTTC
CASSLQSSYEQYF
>TRBD2|once|TRBJ2-7|TRBV19
TGTGCCAGTAGTTCGACTAGCGGGTTCCCCTACGAGCAGTACTTC
CASSSTSGFPYEQYF
>-|-|TRBJ2-7|TRBV23-1
TGCGCCAGCAGAACAAACGACACCTCCTACGAGCAGTACTTC
CASRTNDTSYEQYF
>-|-|TRBJ2-7|TRBV5-1
TGCGCCAGCAGCTTGGCCATGGACGCTCGGCCCTACGAGCAGTACTTC
CASSLAMDARPYEQYF
>-|-|TRBJ1-1|TRBV10-3
TGTGCCATCGATTCCTCCCCGGGAGGGGTGCACACTGAAGCTTTCTTT
CAIDSSPGGVHTEAFF
>-|-|TRBJ2-7|TRBV5-6
TGTGCCAGCAGCTTCGGCTCCGAGGGACCCTACGAGCAGTACTTC
CASSFGSEGPYEQYF
>-|-|TRBJ1-2|TRBV6-2/TRBV6-3
TGTGCCAGCAGTTTGGGGTTCTATGGCTACACCTTC
CASSLGFYGYTF
>-|-|TRBJ1-2|TRBV30
TGTGCCTGGAGTGTATCCAGCGACTATGGCTACACCTTC
CAWSVSSDYGYTF
>TRBD1|-|TRBJ2-7|TRBV3-1/TRBV3-2
TGTGCCAGCAGCCAAGAAGAGACAGGGGCCTACGAGCAGTACTTC
CASSQEETGAYEQYF
>TRBD1|-|TRBJ2-5|TRBV6-5
TGTGCCAGCAGGTACAGGGGGCAGGCCCAGTACTTC
CASRYRGQAQYF
>-|-|TRBJ1-3|TRBV2
TGTGCCAGCAGTGAATTCGTCTTAGGGCCCCAGGGAAACACCATATATTTT
CASSEFVLGPQGNTIYF
>-|once|TRBJ1-4|TRBV4-1
TGCGCCAGCAGTCAACAGGGAGGAATTAATGAAAAACTGTTTTTT
CASSQQGGINEKLFF
>TRBD1|-|TRBJ1-2|TRBV29-1
TGCAGCGTTGCCCCCAGGACAGGTTCCTATGGCTACACCTTC
CSVAPRTGSYGYTF
>-|-|TRBJ1-1|TRBV15
TGTGCCGCCTCCCGGGGACCCACTGAAGCTTTCTTT
CAASRGPTEAFF
>TRBD1|-|TRBJ2-2|TRBV6-5
TGTGCCACCAAACAGGGGTTTGCCGGGGAGCTGTTTTTT
CATKQGFAGELFF
>TRBD1|-|TRBJ1-1|TRBV3-1/TRBV3-2
TGTGCCAGCAGCCAACCAACAGGGGGCCCTCCAGCTTTCTTT
CASSQPTGGPPAFF
>TRBD1|-|TRBJ1-1|TRBV28
TGTGCCAGCAGTTTGGCAGGGGGGACTGAAGCTTTCTTT
CASSLAGGTEAFF
>-|once|TRBJ1-6|TRBV19
TGTGCCAGTAGTATAGGGGGCAACCTACCCCTCCACTTT
CASSIGGNLPLHF